The clone carrying this TCR beta chain was counted ten times or more. This sample is part of a study of T-cell reconstitution after alpha-beta-depleted transplantation in children. CDR1 and CDR2 from the germline V gene are MNHEY and SMNVEV (reference sequence). V shed 6 bases and J shed 4 bases, with 13 bases lying between them. The CDR3 is made up of 14 amino acids. A TCRbeta library incorporating unique molecular identifiers was prepared. MiXCR was run by TCRdb on the PCR reads, yielding one entry per CDR3 protein. The sample lists a few hundred thousand distinct CDR3 sequences; approximately 10% were seen once.

V gene TRBV27 combines with J gene TRBJ1-5, with D possibly matching TRBD1 (5 bases). The source was PBMCs from the stem cell graft donor, collected from the stem cell graft. The source of this sequence is a human donor who donated a stem cell graft to a child with acute lymphoblastic leukemia. CDR3 sequence: CASSPRGGNQPQHF. The CDR3 DNA reads as TGTGCCAGCAGCCCTCGGGGCGGAAATCAGCCCCAGCATTTT.